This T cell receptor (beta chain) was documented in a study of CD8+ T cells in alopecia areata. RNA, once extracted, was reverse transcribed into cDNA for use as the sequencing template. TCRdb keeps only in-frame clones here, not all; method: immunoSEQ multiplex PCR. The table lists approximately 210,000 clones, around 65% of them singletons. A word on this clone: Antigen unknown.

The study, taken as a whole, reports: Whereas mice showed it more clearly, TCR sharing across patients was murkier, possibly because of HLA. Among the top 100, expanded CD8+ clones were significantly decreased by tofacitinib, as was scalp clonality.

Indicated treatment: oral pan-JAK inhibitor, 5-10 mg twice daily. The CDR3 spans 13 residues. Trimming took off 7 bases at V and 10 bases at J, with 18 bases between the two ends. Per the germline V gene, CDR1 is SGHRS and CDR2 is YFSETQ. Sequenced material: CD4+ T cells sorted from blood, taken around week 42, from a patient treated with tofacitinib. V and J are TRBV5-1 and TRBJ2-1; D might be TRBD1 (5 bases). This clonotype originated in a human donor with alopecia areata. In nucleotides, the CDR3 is TGCGCCAGCGGGGCAGAGAACTCCGGCGAGCAGTTCTTC. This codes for CASGAENSGEQFF.